Listed here is a single TCR beta chain. Antigen: not known. The primer mix had 60 Vbeta and 13 Jbeta primers. Profiling relied on immunoSEQ multiplex PCR, and the TCRdb table lists in-frame clones only, not all of them. The table records under 200,000 clones, around 80% of them present only once. The data are from a study of cytomegalovirus exposure and HLA in healthy donors. Study-wide results and limits: Among TCR beta chains of equal frequency, HLA-associated ones were more clonally expanded in a later analysis. Both high specificity and high sensitivity reportedly marked the classifier's diagnosis of cytomegalovirus status. Researchers catalogued some 160 TCR beta chains as cytomegalovirus-associated. An analysis done earlier found most TCR beta V segments productive about 90% or about 30% of the time.

The sequenced sample was PBMCs. This receptor was obtained from a woman in her thirties or forties in good health and CMV-seronegative.

Here the CDR3 DNA reads TGTGCCAGCAGTCCGAGTCAGGTGAGGGCTGAAAAACTGTTTTTT. This encodes CASSPSQVRAEKLFF. This chain joins TRBV27 and TRBJ1-4; no clear D gene. Germline V gene sequence: CDR1 MNHEY, CDR2 SMNVEV (reference sequence). The CDR3 spans 15 residues. Trimming stripped 5 bases from V and 7 bases from J, with 17 bases between.